One sample yielded the 16 T cell receptor beta chains listed below, sequenced in a study of response to subunit inactivated influenza vaccine. Via MiXCR, TCRdb re-called the RT-PCR reads, giving one row per CDR3 protein. This table holds 200,000 to 300,000 distinct CDR3 sequences, more than 10% found once. Material: non-naive T cells sorted from PBMCs, obtained less than 15 days before vaccination. These receptors were collected from a man aged 50-60 years who received an inactivated influenza vaccine.

J is TRBJ2-5 and V is TRBV7-2; 8 bases are shared with TRBD2. Germline V CDR1 and CDR2: SGHTA, FQGNSA. The J segment lost 7 bases and the V segment lost 5 bases, leaving 3 bases of the junction unmatched. This CDR3 has 12 residues. For the CDR3, the DNA is TGTGCCAGCAGCGCGGGGGGAGGGACCCAGTACTTC. Translating it yields CASSAGGGTQYF.

This chain links TRBV20-1 with TRBJ2-1; D not resolved. Trimming left V 3 bases short and J 10 bases short, with 19 bases between. The CDR3 totals 14 residues. In germline, CDR1 is DFQATT, CDR2 SNEGSKA (reference sequence). The CDR3 loop is CSARKQATLGEQFF. The CDR3 DNA reads as TGCAGTGCTAGGAAGCAGGCCACCCTCGGGGAGCAGTTCTTC.

This clonotype occurred a few times. The V gene is TRBV28, the J gene TRBJ2-7; 9 nucleotides agree with TRBD2. CDR1 is MDHEN, CDR2 SYDVKM, per germline. J lost 7 bases, V lost 9 bases, and 7 bases had no gene match. This CDR3 is 12 amino acids long. The CDR3 reads CASAGGPGEQYF. The CDR3 DNA reads TGTGCCAGTGCGGGGGGGCCCGGGGAGCAGTACTTC. Full variable domain (rest looked up from reference TRBV28 and TRBJ2-7): DVKVTQSSRYLVKRTGEKVFLECVQDMDHENMFWYRQDPGLGLRLIYFSYDVKMKEKGDIPEGYSVSREKKERFSLILESASTNQTSMYLCASAGGPGEQYFGPGTRLTVT.

The chain combines TRBV7-9 with TRBJ2-3; D assignment may be TRBD1 or TRBD2 (7 bases each). V was cut by 5 bases and J by 6 bases, with 15 bases left in between. The CDR3 loop spans 14 amino acids. Germline CDR1 reads SEHNR; CDR2 reads FQNEAQ (reference sequence). CDR3 DNA: TGTGCCAGCAGCAGCGGGACAGCAAAGGATACGCAGTATTTT. It is translated as CASSSGTAKDTQYF.

The V call is TRBV5-1, the J call TRBJ2-3, with 13 bases aligning to TRBD2. The CDR3 length is 18 residues. CDR1 and CDR2 (germline): SGHRS, YFSETQ. The V gene end was trimmed by 4 bases and the J gene end by 5 bases; junction bases not matched to a gene: 13. CDR3 nucleotides: TGCGCCAGCAGCCCAGGACTAGCGGGGGCCCCCGGGGGAGATACGCAGTATTTT. It codes for CASSPGLAGAPGGDTQYF. Full variable domain (missing parts from reference TRBV5-1 and TRBJ2-3): KAGVTQTPRYLIKTRGQQVTLSCSPISGHRSVSWYQQTPGQGLQFLFEYFSETQRNKGNFPGRFSGRQFSNSRSEMNVSTLELGDSALYLCASSPGLAGAPGGDTQYFGPGTRLTVL.

The chain couples TRBV10-3 to TRBJ1-5, with a tentative D call TRBD1 (6 bases). V dropped 9 bases and J dropped 7 bases, with 16 bases sitting between them. The germline V gene has CDR1 ENHRY and CDR2 SYGVKD. The CDR3 length is 13 residues. The CDR3: CAINRAQGQPQHF. CDR3 in DNA: TGTGCCATAAACCGGGCTCAGGGGCAGCCCCAGCATTTT.

This clonotype was detected ten times or more. The genes are TRBV3-1 and TRBJ1-5; D unresolved. This CDR3 spans 18 amino acids. In germline, CDR1 is LGHDT, CDR2 YNNKEL (reference sequence). Trimming left V 1 base short and J 4 bases short, with 20 bases between. The DNA for the CDR3 is TGTGCCAGCAGCCAAGGGACGGACCCCTCCCCCCATAATCAGCCCCAGCATTTT. This codes for CASSQGTDPSPHNQPQHF.

The chain joins TRBV7-2 to TRBJ2-3; D not resolved. Looked up from germline, CDR1 is SGHTA and CDR2 is FQGNSA. This CDR3 is built from 13 residues. The V gene lost 4 bases and the J gene lost 4 bases, with 9 bases spanning the gap. As DNA, the CDR3 is TGTGCCAGCAGCTCCCGCGTTTCAGATACGCAGTATTTT. Amino acids: CASSSRVSDTQYF.

Ten or more counts support this clonotype. V usage is TRBV11-2 and J usage is TRBJ2-7; D ambiguous. The CDR3 runs 16 residues. The V gene lost 1 base and the J gene lost 5 bases, with 18 bases spanning the gap. Germline assignment: CDR1 SGHAT and CDR2 FQNNGV. Here the CDR3 DNA reads TGTGCCAGCAGCTTAGTTATTAACGTGGGGTACCACGAGCAGTACTTC. Translating gives CASSLVINVGYHEQYF.

The chain couples TRBV4-3 to TRBJ1-5; D is perhaps TRBD1 (5 bases). The CDR3 has 15 residues. Trimming shortened V by 0 bases and J by 3 bases, and 9 bases separated the two germline ends. The germline V gene encodes CDR1 LGHNA and CDR2 YSLEER. The CDR3 loop is CASSQDSGINQPQHF. DNA of the CDR3: TGCGCCAGCAGCCAAGATTCAGGGATCAATCAGCCCCAGCATTTT.

The chain couples TRBV12-3 or TRBV12-4 to TRBJ2-1; D gene ambiguous. Trimming cost V 7 bases and J 0 bases, with 13 bases left between them. The CDR3 contains 15 residues. The CDR3 protein is CASTPSGSSYNEQFF. Here the CDR3 DNA reads TGTGCCAGCACTCCTTCAGGCAGCTCCTACAATGAGCAGTTCTTC.

The chain carries TRBV5-6 and TRBJ2-1; possibly TRBD2 for D (6 bases). V gave up 1 base and J gave up 14 bases, with 10 bases separating them. The germline V gene encodes CDR1 SGHDT and CDR2 YYEEEE. The CDR3 consists of 11 residues. This chain's CDR3 is CASSLRGDEFF. The CDR3, as DNA: TGTGCCAGCAGCTTGCGCGGGGACGAGTTCTTC.

This clonotype was seen only a few times. The chain couples TRBV7-2 to TRBJ2-2; a possible D gene is TRBD2 (5 bases). The CDR3 totals 15 residues. Germline lookup yields CDR1 SGHTA and CDR2 FQGNSA. The germline V and J ends were trimmed by 3 bases and 4 bases, with 12 bases remaining between them. CDR3 DNA: TGTGCCAGCAGCTTCCACCAAGGAGGCACCGGGGAGCTGTTTTTT. This codes for CASSFHQGGTGELFF. The full variable domain, in which reference TRBV7-2 and TRBJ2-2 provide the parts outside the CDR3, is GAGVSQSPSNKVTEKGKDVELRCDPISGHTALYWYRQSLGQGLEFLIYFQGNSAPDKSGLPSDRFSAERTGGSVSTLTIQRTQQEDSAVYLCASSFHQGGTGELFFGEGSRLTVL.

The sample holds many counts of this clonotype. This chain joins TRBV7-9 and TRBJ2-7, with 8 bases that match TRBD2. Trimming cost V 5 bases and J 0 bases; bases outside gene matches: 3. Germline CDR1 reads SEHNR; CDR2 reads FQNEAQ (reference sequence). CDR3 length equals 14 residues. The CDR3 DNA is TGTGCCAGCAGCGAACTAGCGGCCTCCTACGAGCAGTACTTC. Encoded protein: CASSELAASYEQYF.

This clonotype was observed at least ten times. The chain has TRBV11-2 and TRBJ2-1, with 12 bases aligning to TRBD2. Germline-derived CDR1 and CDR2 are SGHAT and FQNNGV. This CDR3 contains 17 residues. V lost 2 bases, J lost 3 bases, and 5 bases stayed unmatched. CDR3 DNA sequence: TGTGCCAGCAGCTTACTCACTAGCGGGGGGTACTACAATGAGCAGTTCTTC. Its translation: CASSLLTSGGYYNEQFF.

This sequence joins TRBV29-1 and TRBJ2-3, with TRBD2 matching over 12 bases. The CDR3 loop spans 16 amino acids. The J segment lost 1 base and the V segment lost 4 bases, leaving 6 bases of the junction unmatched. Germline assignment: CDR1 SQVTM and CDR2 ANQGSEA. CDR3 in amino acids: CSVGIPSGRGTDTQYF. DNA of the CDR3: TGCAGCGTTGGCATCCCTAGCGGGAGGGGCACAGATACGCAGTATTTT.